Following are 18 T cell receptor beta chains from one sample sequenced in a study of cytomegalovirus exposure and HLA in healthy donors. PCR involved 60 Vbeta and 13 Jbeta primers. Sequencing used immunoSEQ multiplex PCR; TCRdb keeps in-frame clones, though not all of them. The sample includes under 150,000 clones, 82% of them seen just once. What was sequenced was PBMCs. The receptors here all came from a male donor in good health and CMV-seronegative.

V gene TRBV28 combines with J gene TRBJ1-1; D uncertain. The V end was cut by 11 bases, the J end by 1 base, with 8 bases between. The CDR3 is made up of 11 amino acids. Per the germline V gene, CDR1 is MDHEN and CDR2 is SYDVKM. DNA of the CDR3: TGTGCCGTGTCGTGGAACACTGAAGCTTTCTTT. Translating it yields CAVSWNTEAFF.

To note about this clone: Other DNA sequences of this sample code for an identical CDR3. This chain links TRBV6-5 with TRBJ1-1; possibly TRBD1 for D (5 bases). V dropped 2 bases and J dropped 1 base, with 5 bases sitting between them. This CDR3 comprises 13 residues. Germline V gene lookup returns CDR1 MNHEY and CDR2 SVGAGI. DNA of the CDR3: TGTGCCAGCAGTTACAGGGGGAACACTGAAGCTTTCTTT. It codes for CASSYRGNTEAFF.

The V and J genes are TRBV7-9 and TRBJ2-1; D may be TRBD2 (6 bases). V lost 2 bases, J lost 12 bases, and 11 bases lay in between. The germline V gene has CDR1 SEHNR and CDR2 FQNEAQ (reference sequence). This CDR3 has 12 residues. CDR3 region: CASSLKEGGQFF. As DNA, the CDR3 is TGTGCCAGCAGCTTAAAGGAGGGAGGGCAGTTCTTC. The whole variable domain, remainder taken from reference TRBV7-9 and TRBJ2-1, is DTGVSQNPRHKITKRGQNVTFRCDPISEHNRLYWYRQTLGQGPEFLTYFQNEAQLEKSRLLSDRFSAERPKGSFSTLEIQRTEQGDSAMYLCASSLKEGGQFFGPGTRLTVL.

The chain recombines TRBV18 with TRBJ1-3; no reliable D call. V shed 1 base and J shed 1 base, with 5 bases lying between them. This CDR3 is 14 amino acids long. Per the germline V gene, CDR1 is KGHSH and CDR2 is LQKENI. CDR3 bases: TGTGCCAGCTCACCACACTTTTCTGGAAACACCATATATTTT. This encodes CASSPHFSGNTIYF.

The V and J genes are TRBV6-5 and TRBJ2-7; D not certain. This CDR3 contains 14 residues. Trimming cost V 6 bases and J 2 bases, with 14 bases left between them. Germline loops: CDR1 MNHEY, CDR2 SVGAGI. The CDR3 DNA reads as TGTGCCAGCAGCGGCCAGCCAGGCCCCTACGAGCAGTACTTC. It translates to CASSGQPGPYEQYF.

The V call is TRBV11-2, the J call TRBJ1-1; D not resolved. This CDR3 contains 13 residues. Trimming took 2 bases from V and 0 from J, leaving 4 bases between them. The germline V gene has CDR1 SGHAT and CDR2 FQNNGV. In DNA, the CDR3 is TGTGCCAGCAGCTTAAGCGTGAACACTGAAGCTTTCTTT. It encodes CASSLSVNTEAFF.

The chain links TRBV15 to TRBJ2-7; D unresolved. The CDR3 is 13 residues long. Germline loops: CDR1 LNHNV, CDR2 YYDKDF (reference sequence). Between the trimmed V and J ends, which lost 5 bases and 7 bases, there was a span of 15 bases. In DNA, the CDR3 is TGTGCCACCAGCCATACAAAGACTCGTGAGCAGTACTTC. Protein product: CATSHTKTREQYF.

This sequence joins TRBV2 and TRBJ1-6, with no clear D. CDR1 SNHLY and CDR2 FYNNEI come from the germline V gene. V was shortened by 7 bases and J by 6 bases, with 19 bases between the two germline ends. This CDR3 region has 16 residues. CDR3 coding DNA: TGTGCCAGCACCGGAGGTAACCTCCTGTTTAATTCACCCCTCCACTTT. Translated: CASTGGNLLFNSPLHF.

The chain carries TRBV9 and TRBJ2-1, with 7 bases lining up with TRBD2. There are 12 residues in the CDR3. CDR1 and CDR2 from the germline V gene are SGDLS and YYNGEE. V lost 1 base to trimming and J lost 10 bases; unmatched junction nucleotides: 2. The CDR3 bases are TGTGCCAGCAGCGTATGGGGGGGAGAGCAGTTCTTC. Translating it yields CASSVWGGEQFF.

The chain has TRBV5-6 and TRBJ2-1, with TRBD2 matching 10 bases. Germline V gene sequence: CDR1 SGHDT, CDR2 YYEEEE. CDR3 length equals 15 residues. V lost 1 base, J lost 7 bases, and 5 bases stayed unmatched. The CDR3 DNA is TGTGCCAGCAGCTTGCCTAGCGGGGGTCTGAATGAGCAGTTCTTC. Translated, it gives CASSLPSGGLNEQFF.

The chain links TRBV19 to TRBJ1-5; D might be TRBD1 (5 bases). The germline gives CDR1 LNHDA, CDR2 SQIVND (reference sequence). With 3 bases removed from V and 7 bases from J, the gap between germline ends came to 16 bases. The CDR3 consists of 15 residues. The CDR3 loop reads CASSIAGFGGQPQHF. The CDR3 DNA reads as TGTGCCAGTAGTATCGCAGGGTTCGGTGGCCAGCCCCAGCATTTT. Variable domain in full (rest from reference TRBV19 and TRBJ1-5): DGGITQSPKYLFRKEGQNVTLSCEQNLNHDAMYWYRQDPGQGLRLIYYSQIVNDFQKGDIAEGYSVSREKKESFPLTVTSAQKNPTAFYLCASSIAGFGGQPQHFGDGTRLSIL.

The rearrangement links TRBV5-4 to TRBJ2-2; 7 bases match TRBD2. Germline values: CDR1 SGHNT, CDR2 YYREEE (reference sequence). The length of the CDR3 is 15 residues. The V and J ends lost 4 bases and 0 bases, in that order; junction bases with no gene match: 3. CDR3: CASSGGGANTGELFF. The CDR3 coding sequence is TGTGCCAGCAGCGGCGGGGGAGCGAACACCGGGGAGCTGTTTTTT.

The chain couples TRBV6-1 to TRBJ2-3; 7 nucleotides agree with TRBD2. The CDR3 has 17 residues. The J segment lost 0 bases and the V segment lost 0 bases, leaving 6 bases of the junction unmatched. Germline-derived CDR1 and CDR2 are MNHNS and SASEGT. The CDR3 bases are TGTGCCAGCAGTGAAGCGTTGGGTAGCGGGAGCACAGATACGCAGTATTTT. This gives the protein CASSEALGSGSTDTQYF.

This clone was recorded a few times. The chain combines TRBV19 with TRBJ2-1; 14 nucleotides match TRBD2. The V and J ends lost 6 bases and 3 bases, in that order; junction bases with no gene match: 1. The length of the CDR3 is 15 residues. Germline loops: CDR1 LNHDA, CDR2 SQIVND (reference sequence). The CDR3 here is CASSGTSGGYNEQFF. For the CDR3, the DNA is TGTGCCAGTAGCGGGACTAGCGGGGGCTACAATGAGCAGTTCTTC.

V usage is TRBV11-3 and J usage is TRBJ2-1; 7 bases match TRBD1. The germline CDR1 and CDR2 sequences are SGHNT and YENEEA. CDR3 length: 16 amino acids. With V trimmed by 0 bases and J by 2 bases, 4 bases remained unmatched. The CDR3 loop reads CASSLEGQRAYNEQFF. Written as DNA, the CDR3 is TGTGCCAGCAGCTTAGAGGGACAGCGAGCCTACAATGAGCAGTTCTTC.

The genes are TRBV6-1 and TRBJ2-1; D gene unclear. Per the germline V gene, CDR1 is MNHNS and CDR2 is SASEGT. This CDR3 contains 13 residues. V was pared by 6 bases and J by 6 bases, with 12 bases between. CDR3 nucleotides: TGTGCCAGCAGGTCGAGAACGCCCAATGAGCAGTTCTTC. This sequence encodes CASRSRTPNEQFF.

CDR3 sequence (DNA): TGTGCCAGCAGCTTACTGGCATTAGGAGGGCTCTACGAGCAGTACTTC. It specifies CASSLLALGGLYEQYF. The chain recombines TRBV7-2 with TRBJ2-5; perhaps TRBD2 as D (6 bases). The end of the DNA aligns better with TRBJ2-7, so the J call may be wrong. In germline, CDR1 is SGHTA, CDR2 FQGNSA. The CDR3 runs 16 residues.

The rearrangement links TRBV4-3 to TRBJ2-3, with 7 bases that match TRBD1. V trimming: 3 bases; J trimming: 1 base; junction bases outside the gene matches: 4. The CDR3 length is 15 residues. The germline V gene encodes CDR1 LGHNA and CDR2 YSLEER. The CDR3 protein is CASSQDRTRTDTQYF. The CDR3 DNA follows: TGCGCCAGCAGCCAGGACAGGACACGCACAGATACGCAGTATTTT.